Sequencing of this TCR beta chain was carried out in a study of cytomegalovirus exposure and HLA in healthy donors. Study results and limitations: As a later analysis showed, a missense DCLRE1C variant was linked to trimming of TCR beta V- and J-genes. Productive status was seen about 90% or about 30% of the time for most TCR beta V segments in an earlier analysis.

The CDR3 spans 16 residues. Trimming took 0 bases from V and 3 from J; bases not matched to a gene: 4. Germline values: CDR1 SGHRS, CDR2 YFSETQ. This clone occurred once. The antigen is undetermined. Healthy bone marrow donors made up the donor group. The PCR made use of 60 Vbeta and 13 Jbeta primers. Repertoires were generated with immunoSEQ multiplex PCR, while TCRdb's copy carries only in-frame clones and drops some. The sample lists over 100,000 clones, about three quarters occurring once. The sequencing sample was made of PBMCs. V usage is TRBV5-1 and J usage is TRBJ2-2, with 8 positions matching TRBD2. The receptor's source is a middle-aged woman in good health and CMV-seropositive. The CDR3: CASSLASGGYTGELFF. DNA for the CDR3: TGCGCCAGCAGCTTGGCCAGCGGGGGTTACACCGGGGAGCTGTTTTTT.